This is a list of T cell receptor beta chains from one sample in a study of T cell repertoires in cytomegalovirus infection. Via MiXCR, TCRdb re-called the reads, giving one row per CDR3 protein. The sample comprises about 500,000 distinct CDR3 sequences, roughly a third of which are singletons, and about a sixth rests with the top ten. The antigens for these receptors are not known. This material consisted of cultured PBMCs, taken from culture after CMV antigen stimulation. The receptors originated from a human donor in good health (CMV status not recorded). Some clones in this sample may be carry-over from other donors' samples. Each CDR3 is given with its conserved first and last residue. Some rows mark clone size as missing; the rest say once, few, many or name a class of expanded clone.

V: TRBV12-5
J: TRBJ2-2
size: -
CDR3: CASGLGSSATELFF

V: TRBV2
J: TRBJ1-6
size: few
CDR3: CASKARDRGMGSPLHF

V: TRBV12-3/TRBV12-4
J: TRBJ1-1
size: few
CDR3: CASSLTGAMNTEAFF

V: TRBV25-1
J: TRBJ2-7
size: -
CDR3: CASSEWGVGEQYF

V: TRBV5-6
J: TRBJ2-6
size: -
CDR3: CASSLGGGAGANVLTF

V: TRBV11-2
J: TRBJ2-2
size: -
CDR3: CASSLGRVGELFF

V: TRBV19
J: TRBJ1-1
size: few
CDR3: CASGGRRIGTEAFF

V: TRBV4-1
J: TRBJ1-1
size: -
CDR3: CASSQVRTVMNTEAFF

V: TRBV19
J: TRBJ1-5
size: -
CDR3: CGWGQSNQPQHF

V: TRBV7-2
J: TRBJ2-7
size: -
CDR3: CASSLGGTVSFGQYF

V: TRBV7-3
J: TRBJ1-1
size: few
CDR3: CASRPGWGTEAFF

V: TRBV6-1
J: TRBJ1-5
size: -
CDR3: CASRADGGGQPQHF

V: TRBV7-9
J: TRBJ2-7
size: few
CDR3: CASSLVTGTYEQYF

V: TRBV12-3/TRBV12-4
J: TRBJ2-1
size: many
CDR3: CASSPGTYNEQFF

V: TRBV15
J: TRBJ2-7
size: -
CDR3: CATSGRTSGSHEQYF

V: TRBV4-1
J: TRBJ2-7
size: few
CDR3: CVASGMIYEQYF

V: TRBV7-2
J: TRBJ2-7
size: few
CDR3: CASSLAPLGTSSYEQYF

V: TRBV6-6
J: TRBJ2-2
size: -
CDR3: CASSYSTAGGGTGELFF

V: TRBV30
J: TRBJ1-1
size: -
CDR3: CAWSQGALNTEAFF

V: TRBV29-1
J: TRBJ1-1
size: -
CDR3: CSVTRQGLGGTEAFF

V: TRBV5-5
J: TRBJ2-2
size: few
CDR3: CASSLAPGLGTGELFF

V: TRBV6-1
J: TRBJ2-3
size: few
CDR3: CASRRGLAGEDTQYF

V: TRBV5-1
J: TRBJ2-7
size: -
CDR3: CASSPSNSYEQYF

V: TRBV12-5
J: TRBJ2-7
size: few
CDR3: CASGSTEGQGAGEQYF

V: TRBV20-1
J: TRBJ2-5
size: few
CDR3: CSAPLGFETQYF

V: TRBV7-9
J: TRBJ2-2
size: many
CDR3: CASSASLAFTGELFF

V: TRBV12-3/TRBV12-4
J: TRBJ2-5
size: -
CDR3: CASSLRAKETQYF

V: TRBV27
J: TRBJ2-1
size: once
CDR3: CASTEPTYNEQFF

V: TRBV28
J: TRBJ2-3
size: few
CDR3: CASRPGGSPDTQYF

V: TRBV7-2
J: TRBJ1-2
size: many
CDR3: CASSPGQYSGDYGYTF

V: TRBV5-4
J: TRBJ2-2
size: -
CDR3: CASSTPSGRATSNTGELFF

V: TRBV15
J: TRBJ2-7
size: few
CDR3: CATSKTGLNYEQYF

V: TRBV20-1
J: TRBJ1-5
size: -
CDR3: CSARVTVSDQPQHF

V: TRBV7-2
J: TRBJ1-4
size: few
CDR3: CASRRVGSSEKLFF

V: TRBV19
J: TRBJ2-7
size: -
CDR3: CASSPGGTAGYEQYF

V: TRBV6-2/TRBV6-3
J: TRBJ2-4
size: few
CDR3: CASRMKLLAKNIQYF

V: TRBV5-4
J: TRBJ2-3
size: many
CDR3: CASSLVLAGVEDTQYF

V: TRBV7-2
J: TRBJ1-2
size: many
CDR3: CASSLRRSRIYGYTF

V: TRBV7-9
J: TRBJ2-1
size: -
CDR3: CASSFQDVNEQFF

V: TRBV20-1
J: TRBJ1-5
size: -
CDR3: CSARGQNQPQHF

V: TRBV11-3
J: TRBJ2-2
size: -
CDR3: CASSLGGQLTGELFF

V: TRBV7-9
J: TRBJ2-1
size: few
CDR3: CASSFGVADNEQFF

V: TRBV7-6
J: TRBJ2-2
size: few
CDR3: CASSLSTGGTTGELFF

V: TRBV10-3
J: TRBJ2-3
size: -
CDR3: CAISDGEWGTQYF

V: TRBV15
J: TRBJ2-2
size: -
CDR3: CATSRDKGTGELFF

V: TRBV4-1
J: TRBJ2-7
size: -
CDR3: CASSQEGGYTYEQYF

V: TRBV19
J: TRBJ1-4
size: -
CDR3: CASSGTLGSEKLFF

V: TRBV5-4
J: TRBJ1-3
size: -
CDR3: CASSEDGRGNTIYF

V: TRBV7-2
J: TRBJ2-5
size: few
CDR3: CASSLAPPGLAGETQYF

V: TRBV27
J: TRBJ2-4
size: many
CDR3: CASSQTGQGNNIQYF

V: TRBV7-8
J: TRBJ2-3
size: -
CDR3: CASSLWGLTDTQYF

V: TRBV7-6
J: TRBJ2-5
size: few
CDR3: CASSLMTGGEDQYF

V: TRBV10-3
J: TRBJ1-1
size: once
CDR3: CAISEPGTGTNTEAFF

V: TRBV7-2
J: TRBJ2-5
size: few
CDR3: CASSRTSGRGGGETQYF

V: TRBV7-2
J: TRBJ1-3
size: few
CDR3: CASSLQGLHTIYF

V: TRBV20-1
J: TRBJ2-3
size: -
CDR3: CSARSNREGQYF

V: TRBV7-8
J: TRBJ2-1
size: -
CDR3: CASSLGRVAGYNEQFF

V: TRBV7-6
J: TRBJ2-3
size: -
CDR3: CASSPIGGKSTDTQYF

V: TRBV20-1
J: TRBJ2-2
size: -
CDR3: CSASGWDRANTGELFF